This section outlines one TCR beta chain sequence together with its context. What it binds is unknown. The data derive from a study of T cell responses to AZD1222 COVID-19 vaccine. Study-wide points: Spike-specific TCR breadth and depth grew following two AZD1222 doses. Only a handful of AZD1222 recipients, six or seven in all, had baseline seropositivity. Among spike-specific TCRs, nearly half reportedly target unmutated variant regions. Repertoire samples came only from after the peak T cell response.

The CDR3 runs 13 residues. Germline CDR1 reads GTSNPN; CDR2 reads SVGIG (reference sequence). J lost 5 bases, V lost 4 bases, and 7 bases had no gene match. Some clones are missing from TCRdb's copy, which holds only in-frame ones; the method was immunoSEQ multiplex PCR. The data hold about 97,000 clones, with 80% to 90% observed a single time. Sequencing used peripheral blood, obtained on day 0 of AZD1222 vaccination. This receptor was obtained from an adult in good health. The chain combines TRBV30 with TRBJ1-2; 7 nucleotides line up with TRBD1. CDR3 protein: CAWTTTGRYGYTF. CDR3 in DNA: TGTGCCTGGACGACGACAGGGAGGTATGGCTACACCTTC.